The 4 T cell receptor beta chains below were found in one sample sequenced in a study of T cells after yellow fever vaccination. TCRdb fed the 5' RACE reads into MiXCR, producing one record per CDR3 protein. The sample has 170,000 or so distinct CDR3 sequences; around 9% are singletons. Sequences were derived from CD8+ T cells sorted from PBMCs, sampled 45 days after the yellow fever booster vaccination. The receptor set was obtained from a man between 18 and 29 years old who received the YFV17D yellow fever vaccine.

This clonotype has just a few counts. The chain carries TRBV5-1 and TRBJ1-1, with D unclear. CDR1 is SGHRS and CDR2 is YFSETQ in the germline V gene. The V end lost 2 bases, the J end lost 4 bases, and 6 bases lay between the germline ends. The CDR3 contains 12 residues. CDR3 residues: CASSFFGTEAFF. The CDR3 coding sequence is TGCGCCAGCAGCTTTTTCGGCACTGAAGCTTTCTTT. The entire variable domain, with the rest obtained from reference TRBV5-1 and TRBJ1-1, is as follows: KAGVTQTPRYLIKTRGQQVTLSCSPISGHRSVSWYQQTPGQGLQFLFEYFSETQRNKGNFPGRFSGRQFSNSRSEMNVSTLELGDSALYLCASSFFGTEAFFGQGTRLTVV.

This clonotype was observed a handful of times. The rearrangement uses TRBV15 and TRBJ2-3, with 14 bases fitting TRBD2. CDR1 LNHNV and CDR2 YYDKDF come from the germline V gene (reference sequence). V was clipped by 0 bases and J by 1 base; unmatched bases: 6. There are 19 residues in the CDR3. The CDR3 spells CATSRDRPGLAGGTDTQYF. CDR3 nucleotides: TGTGCCACCAGCAGAGATCGCCCGGGACTAGCGGGGGGCACAGATACGCAGTATTTT.

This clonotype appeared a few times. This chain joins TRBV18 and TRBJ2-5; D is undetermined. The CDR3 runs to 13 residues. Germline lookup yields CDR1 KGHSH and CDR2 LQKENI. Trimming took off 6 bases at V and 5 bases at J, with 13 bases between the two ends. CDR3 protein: CASSPSGRETQYF. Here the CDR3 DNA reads TGTGCCAGCTCTCCATCCGGGCGGGAGACCCAGTACTTC.

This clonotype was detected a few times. CDR3 coding DNA: TGTGCCAGTATCCGGAGCGGCGGTAGCAATCAGCCCCAGCATTTT. This translates into CASIRSGGSNQPQHF. The chain has TRBV19 and TRBJ1-5; unclear D gene. The germline V and J ends were trimmed by 7 bases and 0 bases, with 13 bases remaining between them. Germline V CDR1 and CDR2: LNHDA, SQIVND (reference sequence). This CDR3 has 15 residues.